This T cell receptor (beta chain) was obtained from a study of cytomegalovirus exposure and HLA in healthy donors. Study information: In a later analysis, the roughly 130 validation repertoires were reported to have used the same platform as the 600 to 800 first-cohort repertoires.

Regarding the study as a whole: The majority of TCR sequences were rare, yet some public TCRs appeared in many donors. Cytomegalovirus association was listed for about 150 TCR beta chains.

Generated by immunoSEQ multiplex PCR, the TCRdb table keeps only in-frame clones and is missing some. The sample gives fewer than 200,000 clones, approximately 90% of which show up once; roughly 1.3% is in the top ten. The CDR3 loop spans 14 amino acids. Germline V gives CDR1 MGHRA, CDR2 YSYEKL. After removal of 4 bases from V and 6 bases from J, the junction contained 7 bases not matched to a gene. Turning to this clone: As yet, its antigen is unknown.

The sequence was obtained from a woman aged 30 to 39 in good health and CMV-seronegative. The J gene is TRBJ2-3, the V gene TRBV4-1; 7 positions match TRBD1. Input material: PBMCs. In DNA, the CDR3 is TGCGCCAGCAGCCCTTGGACAGGAGTGGATACGCAGTATTTT. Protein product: CASSPWTGVDTQYF.